The clone carrying this T cell receptor (beta chain) was detected ten times or more. Its specificity is unknown. The sample originates from a study of human T cells and chemical hapten exposure. Study overall: Patients, predominantly female, presented with alopecia areata, totalis or universalis. Study-wide results and limits: Donors in the study had alopecia, meaning their immune response may differ from healthy people's.

What the library attached to individual cDNA molecules were unique molecular identifiers. TCRdb re-analysed the RACE reads in MiXCR, keeping a single row per CDR3 protein. The sample records fewer than 95,000 distinct CDR3 sequences, approximately 10% being singletons. Time point specified: patch test 2, 6 weeks after DPC sensitization. Treatment of the sample: therapeutic diphenylcyclopropenone sensitization with weekly scalp DPC. Venepuncture was done earlier than the placement of each patch test. The source material was whole blood, sampled in connection with sensitization to the hapten diphenylcyclopropenone (DPC). The source of this sequence is a man aged 40-49 years with alopecia areata. Some clones in this sample may be carry-over from other donors' samples.

The CDR3 loop reads CASGVSGMNTEAFF. CDR3 DNA sequence: TGTGCCAGCGGGGTATCCGGGATGAACACTGAAGCTTTCTTT. The chain employs TRBV6-2 or TRBV6-3 and TRBJ1-1, with D unclear. Trimming stripped 8 bases from V and 0 bases from J, with 13 bases between. The CDR3 extends over 14 amino acids. Germline V gives CDR1 MNHEY, CDR2 SVGEGT.